The clone carrying this T cell receptor beta chain has just a few counts. CDR1 is MNHEY and CDR2 is SMNVEV in the germline V gene (reference sequence). The CDR3 loop spans 15 amino acids. The junction had 6 bases not matched to a gene; V was cut back by 7 bases and J by 5 bases. The data were taken from a study of shared clonotypes between healthy human individuals. Sequencing was performed with immunoSEQ multiplex PCR; in TCRdb, only in-frame clones are kept and a portion is missing. Here the sample spans about 110,000 clones, around 65% being singletons. The rearrangement joins TRBV27 to TRBJ2-3; 13 nucleotides match TRBD2. Specimen: memory CD8+ T cells sorted from blood. As to subset: CD45RO+ cells pooled with CCR7-negative TemRA cells. The TCR sequence derives from a woman between 25 and 40 years old in good health. CDR3 in amino acids: CASTRLAGGLDTQYF. Written as DNA, the CDR3 is TGTGCCAGCACTCGACTAGCGGGAGGACTAGATACGCAGTATTTT.